One sample yielded the 25 T cell receptor beta chains listed below, sequenced in a study of T-cell reconstitution after alpha-beta-depleted transplantation in children. For TCRbeta, the library was prepared with unique molecular identifiers. MiXCR was run by TCRdb on the PCR reads, yielding one entry per CDR3 protein. Among 65,000 to 85,000 distinct CDR3 sequences listed, approximately 11% were seen once. The input for sequencing was PBMCs, taken before TCRalphabeta/CD19-depleted stem cell transplant. The receptors derive from a boy between 10 and 17 years old with acute myeloid leukemia, due to receive a stem cell transplant.

The J gene is TRBJ2-2, the V gene TRBV12-3 or TRBV12-4; TRBD1 might be the D (7 bases). Trimming shortened V by 10 bases and J by 4 bases, and 28 bases separated the two germline ends. The CDR3 has 18 amino acids. The CDR3 nucleotides read TGTGCCATCAAATTAAGGGTTAGGCAGGGGGGTGGCACCGGGGAGCTGTTTTTT. It specifies CAIKLRVRQGGGTGELFF.

Many counts were recorded for this clonotype. V gene TRBV5-1 combines with J gene TRBJ1-1; 8 bases map to TRBD1. After removal of 4 bases from V and 4 bases from J, the junction contained 6 bases not matched to a gene. CDR1 is SGHRS and CDR2 is YFSETQ in the germline V gene. The CDR3 has 14 residues. The CDR3 spells CASSHGTGLTEAFF. CDR3 in DNA: TGCGCCAGCAGCCACGGGACAGGACTCACTGAAGCTTTCTTT. Looking up the rest from reference TRBV5-1 and TRBJ1-1 gives the full variable domain: KAGVTQTPRYLIKTRGQQVTLSCSPISGHRSVSWYQQTPGQGLQFLFEYFSETQRNKGNFPGRFSGRQFSNSRSEMNVSTLELGDSALYLCASSHGTGLTEAFFGQGTRLTVV.

V gene TRBV30 combines with J gene TRBJ2-1, with D perhaps given as TRBD1 or TRBD2 (6 bases each). CDR1 and CDR2 from the germline V gene are GTSNPN and SVGIG (reference sequence). Trimming removed 5 bases from V and 2 bases from J, with 19 bases in between. The CDR3 runs 16 residues. CDR3 coding DNA: TGTGCCTGGGGAGGGGGACTCCCCGGGGCCTACAATGAGCAGTTCTTC. The encoded protein is CAWGGGLPGAYNEQFF.

For this clonotype: A much larger clone lies one base from this, so it may be a read error. The DNA of the CDR3 is TGTGCCAGCTCACTTAAGACCTGGGACAGGAACACCGGGGACCTGTTTTTT. Translating gives CASSLKTWDRNTGDLFF. This rearrangement joins TRBV18 to TRBJ2-2; 8 bases are a match to TRBD1. The CDR3 totals 17 residues. The germline V gene has CDR1 KGHSH and CDR2 LQKENI.

This clonotype was counted ten times or more. The gene calls are TRBV7-2 and TRBJ1-5; D gene unclear. V lost 4 bases and J lost 1, with 5 bases in between. Germline CDR1 is SGHTA and CDR2 is FQGNSA. The CDR3 extends over 13 amino acids. The CDR3 sequence is CASSSDSNQPQHF. CDR3 nucleotide sequence: TGTGCCAGCAGCTCGGACAGCAATCAGCCCCAGCATTTT.

This chain connects TRBV4-2 to TRBJ2-1, with D unresolved. This CDR3 is 14 amino acids long. Germline assignment: CDR1 LGHNA and CDR2 YNFKEQ. Deletions cut 10 bases from V and 6 bases from J, with 19 bases between. CDR3 nucleotides: TGTGCCATGGGCCCCGGGCTGGTCTGCAATGAGCAGTTCTTC. The encoded protein is CAMGPGLVCNEQFF.

This clonotype was recorded a few times. This rearrangement joins TRBV6-4 to TRBJ1-5; D unclear. V was clipped by 7 bases and J by 7 bases, with 14 bases between them. The CDR3 length is 13 residues. Germline V lookup: CDR1 MRHNA, CDR2 SNTAGT. In DNA form, the CDR3 reads TGTGCCAGCAAAGGTGGGGTAAGGCAGCCCCAGCATTTT. Protein sequence: CASKGGVRQPQHF.

This clonotype was observed at least ten times. The chain couples TRBV27 to TRBJ2-1; 7 positions match TRBD2. The trim removed 5 bases at V and 7 bases at J, leaving 8 bases unmatched. This CDR3 is built from 14 residues. Per germline, CDR1 MNHEY and CDR2 SMNVEV (reference sequence). CDR3 coding DNA: TGTGCCAGCAGTCTGGGGACTAAGCTGAATGAGCAGTTCTTC. It specifies CASSLGTKLNEQFF.

This clonotype was detected ten times or more. J is TRBJ2-1 and V is TRBV15; 8 bases line up with TRBD1. Germline V gene data show CDR1 as LNHNV and CDR2 as YYDKDF (reference sequence). V gave up 2 bases and J gave up 7 bases; unmatched junction bases: 1. CDR3 size: 13 residues. CDR3 protein: CATSRRTGNEQFF. Written as DNA, the CDR3 is TGTGCCACCAGCAGACGGACAGGGAATGAGCAGTTCTTC.

This clonotype was seen a handful of times. V is TRBV25-1 and J is TRBJ1-3, with a weak D call TRBD1 (5 bases). V lost 4 bases and J 4 bases, leaving 20 bases between the germline ends. Germline CDR1 is MGHDK and CDR2 is SYGVNS. This CDR3 comprises 17 residues. For the CDR3, the DNA is TGTGCCAGCAGTGCCCACGAGGCGGAAGGGGTAGGAAACACCATATATTTT. This gives the protein CASSAHEAEGVGNTIYF.

This clonotype was seen at least ten times. V is TRBV6-5 and J is TRBJ2-6; 8 bases match TRBD1. The CDR3 contains 18 residues. After removal of 4 bases from V and 0 bases from J, the junction contained 8 bases not matched to a gene. Germline lookup yields CDR1 MNHEY and CDR2 SVGAGI. The CDR3 sequence is CASSSRTGRSSGANVLTF. In DNA, the CDR3 is TGTGCCAGCAGTTCCCGGACAGGGAGGAGCTCTGGGGCCAACGTCCTGACTTTC.

The chain joins TRBV7-2 to TRBJ2-7; no clear D gene. This CDR3 has 13 residues. The V end was cut by 0 bases, the J end by 1 base, with 4 bases between. The germline V gene encodes CDR1 SGHTA and CDR2 FQGNSA. The CDR3 reads CASSLATSYEQYV. The CDR3 DNA reads as TGTGCCAGCAGCTTAGCGACTTCCTACGAGCAGTACGTC.

This clonotype was found many times. This chain connects TRBV7-9 to TRBJ2-7; D gene ambiguous. Germline V gene sequence: CDR1 SEHNR, CDR2 FQNEAQ (reference sequence). The CDR3 runs to 12 residues. Trimming took off 5 bases at V and 3 bases at J, with 8 bases between the two ends. DNA for the CDR3: TGTGCCAGCAGCCGGACGGTCTACGAGCAGTACTTC. It yields the protein CASSRTVYEQYF. The full variable domain, in which reference TRBV7-9 and TRBJ2-7 provide the parts outside the CDR3, is DTGVSQNPRHKITKRGQNVTFRCDPISEHNRLYWYRQTLGQGPEFLTYFQNEAQLEKSRLLSDRFSAERPKGSFSTLEIQRTEQGDSAMYLCASSRTVYEQYFGPGTRLTVT.

This clonotype occurred many times. The chain links TRBV21-1 to TRBJ2-1. TRBV21-1 is a known pseudogene. This CDR3 is built from 10 residues. CDR3 sequence reads: CVVPYNEQFF. CDR3 DNA: TGTGTCGTACCTTACAATGAGCAGTTCTTC.

This clonotype was counted many times. The V call is TRBV6-2 or TRBV6-3, the J call TRBJ1-5; weak D call: TRBD1 (5 bases). V was trimmed by 8 bases and J by 4 bases, leaving 12 bases between them. The CDR3 contains 13 residues. CDR1 is MNHEY and CDR2 is SVGEGT in the germline V gene. CDR3 sequence (DNA): TGTGCCAGCTGGGGCACCCTTAATCAGCCCCAGCATTTT. Translated, it gives CASWGTLNQPQHF.

In this sample, this clonotype turned up many times. The chain links TRBV20-1 to TRBJ1-5; TRBD1 might be the D (6 bases). The germline gives CDR1 DFQATT, CDR2 SNEGSKA (reference sequence). The CDR3 is 15 residues long. V was clipped by 2 bases and J by 5 bases, with 16 bases between them. CDR3 sequence: CSARIEQGTYQPQHF. The CDR3 DNA follows: TGCAGTGCTAGAATAGAGCAGGGGACATATCAGCCCCAGCATTTT.

This clonotype was counted at least ten times. This rearrangement joins TRBV25-1 to TRBJ1-5, with 7 bases that match TRBD1. Per the germline V gene, CDR1 is MGHDK and CDR2 is SYGVNS. J was trimmed by 0 bases and V by 5 bases; bases with no gene match: 4. This CDR3 comprises 15 residues. The DNA for the CDR3 is TGTGCCAGCAGTCCCGGACAGGATAGCAATCAGCCCCAGCATTTT. This encodes CASSPGQDSNQPQHF.

The CDR3 loop reads CSVADTGTGLIGANVLTF. The CDR3 DNA reads as TGCAGCGTCGCAGACACCGGGACAGGGTTGATCGGGGCCAACGTCCTGACTTTC. This chain uses TRBV29-1 with TRBJ2-6, with 9 bases matching TRBD1. The CDR3 runs to 18 residues. The germline gives CDR1 SQVTM, CDR2 ANQGSEA. Trimming cost V 6 bases and J 4 bases; bases outside gene matches: 16.

The chain employs TRBV6-2 or TRBV6-3 and TRBJ1-1, with a tentative D call TRBD1 (6 bases). The ends were cut back, 2 bases at V and 5 bases at J, with 24 bases in the middle. The germline CDR1 and CDR2 sequences are MNHEY and SVGEGT. The CDR3 runs to 18 residues. For the CDR3, the DNA is TGTGCCAGCAGTTACCACCACCAGGGTATAGGGGGTCGGACTGAAGCTTTCTTT. Its protein product is CASSYHHQGIGGRTEAFF.

This clonotype was seen a handful of times. This chain uses TRBV28 with TRBJ1-4; possibly TRBD1 for D (6 bases). This CDR3 is 16 amino acids long. Germline values: CDR1 MDHEN, CDR2 SYDVKM. V gave up 5 bases and J gave up 8 bases, with 21 bases separating them. The CDR3 is CASSPPRGLVREKLFF. CDR3 DNA sequence: TGTGCCAGCAGTCCCCCCCGGGGGCTAGTGAGGGAAAAACTGTTTTTT.

This clonotype came up many times. The rearrangement links TRBV5-6 to TRBJ2-1, with TRBD2 as a possible D gene (6 bases). V was cut by 4 bases and J by 8 bases, with 19 bases left in between. The CDR3 spans 15 residues. Germline loops: CDR1 SGHDT, CDR2 YYEEEE. DNA for the CDR3: TGTGCCAGCAGCCCCCGGTGGAGGGTGAGAGATGAGCAGTTCTTC. Its translation is CASSPRWRVRDEQFF. The full variable domain, rest sourced from reference TRBV5-6 and TRBJ2-1, is DAGVTQSPTHLIKTRGQQVTLRCSPKSGHDTVSWYQQALGQGPQFIFQYYEEEERQRGNFPDRFSGHQFPNYSSELNVNALLLGDSALYLCASSPRWRVRDEQFFGPGTRLTVL.

This clonotype has at least ten counts. This chain links TRBV5-1 with TRBJ2-5, with 7 bases lining up with TRBD1. The CDR3 length is 14 residues. Germline values: CDR1 SGHRS, CDR2 YFSETQ. V lost 0 bases to trimming and J lost 4 bases; unmatched junction nucleotides: 3. CDR3 nucleotides: TGCGCCAGCAGCTTGGAACAGGGGAGAGAGACCCAGTACTTC. Translated: CASSLEQGRETQYF.

V usage is TRBV5-1 and J usage is TRBJ1-4, with D maybe TRBD1 (6 bases). The V end lost 4 bases, the J end lost 0 bases, and 10 bases lay between the germline ends. The germline CDR1 and CDR2 sequences are SGHRS and YFSETQ. The CDR3 is 15 amino acids. The CDR3 bases are TGCGCCAGCAGCAAATCAGGGGCAACTAATGAAAAACTGTTTTTT. As protein: CASSKSGATNEKLFF.

This clonotype was seen many times. The chain employs TRBV7-2 and TRBJ2-7, with D tentatively TRBD1 (6 bases). Trimming took off 1 base at V and 3 bases at J, with 7 bases between the two ends. Germline assignment: CDR1 SGHTA and CDR2 FQGNSA. CDR3 size: 13 residues. The CDR3 nucleotides are TGTGCCAGCAGCTTAGGAGGGGGCTACGAGCAGTACTTC. Its translation is CASSLGGGYEQYF.

The table lists this clonotype with many counts. The J gene is TRBJ2-3, the V gene TRBV20-1; weak D call: TRBD1 (6 bases). In germline, CDR1 is DFQATT, CDR2 SNEGSKA (reference sequence). Trimming took 5 bases from V and 11 from J, leaving 17 bases between them. The CDR3 contains 12 residues. CDR3 sequence (DNA): TGCAGTGCTTCTACAGGGATCGGTGGGCAGTATTTT. It specifies CSASTGIGGQYF.